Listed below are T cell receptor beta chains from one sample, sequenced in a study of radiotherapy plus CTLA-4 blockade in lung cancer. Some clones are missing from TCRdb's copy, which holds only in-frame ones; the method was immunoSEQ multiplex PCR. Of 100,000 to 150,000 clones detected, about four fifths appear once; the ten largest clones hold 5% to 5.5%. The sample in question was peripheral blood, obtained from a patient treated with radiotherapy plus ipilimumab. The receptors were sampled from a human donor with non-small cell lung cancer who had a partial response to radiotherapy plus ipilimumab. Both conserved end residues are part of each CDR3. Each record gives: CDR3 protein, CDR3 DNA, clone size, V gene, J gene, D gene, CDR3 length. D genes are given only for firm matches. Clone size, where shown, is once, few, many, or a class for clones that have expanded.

CASSLGGGRNTEAFF	TGTGCCAGCAGCTTAGGTGGGGGCAGGAACACTGAAGCTTTCTTT	NA	TRBV11-3	TRBJ1-1	NA	15
CASSLYASEAFF	TGTGCCAGCAGTTTATACGCCAGTGAAGCTTTCTTT	few	TRBV28	TRBJ1-1	NA	12
CASSTQARGRYGYTF	TGTGCCAGCAGTACACAGGCGAGGGGGCGTTATGGCTACACCTTC	NA	TRBV28	TRBJ1-2	TRBD1	15
CASSLSGLKNTEAFF	TGTGCCAGCAGCTTATCGGGGTTGAAGAACACTGAAGCTTTCTTT	NA	TRBV7-2	TRBJ1-1	NA	15
CASSQTSGSHEQFF	TGTGCCAGCAGCCAGACTAGCGGGAGCCATGAGCAGTTCTTC	NA	TRBV7-2	TRBJ2-1	TRBD2	14
CASSLPGDGYTF	TGTGCCAGCAGTTTACCGGGGGATGGCTACACCTTC	NA	TRBV28	TRBJ1-2	NA	12
CASSQEGEVRDTIYF	TGTGCCAGCAGCCAAGAGGGGGAGGTTCGGGACACCATATATTTT	few	TRBV4-2	TRBJ1-3	NA	15
CASSLAGQGATGELFF	TGTGCCAGCAGCTTAGCGGGACAGGGGGCAACCGGGGAGCTGTTTTTT	once	TRBV7-6	TRBJ2-2	TRBD1	16
CASSLPPGQGITGELFF	TGTGCCAGCAGCCTCCCACCGGGACAGGGGATCACCGGGGAGCTGTTTTTT	NA	TRBV5-4	TRBJ2-2	TRBD1	17
CAWSLTQGTNEKLFF	TGTGCCTGGAGCTTGACCCAGGGGACTAATGAAAAACTGTTTTTT	NA	TRBV30	TRBJ1-4	NA	15
CASSLTRNTDTQYF	TGTGCCAGCAGCTTGACTAGGAACACAGATACGCAGTATTTT	NA	TRBV7-2	TRBJ2-3	NA	14
CIVTGTGRQETQYF	TGCATCGTAACCGGGACAGGGCGCCAAGAGACCCAGTACTTC	NA	TRBV29-1	TRBJ2-5	TRBD1	14
CASAGSRDRGQTQYF	TGTGCCAGCGCGGGCTCTCGGGACAGGGGACAGACCCAGTACTTC	NA	TRBV2	TRBJ2-5	TRBD1	15
CASRDRGQNTEAFF	TGTGCCAGCCGAGACAGGGGACAGAACACTGAAGCTTTCTTT	many	TRBV18	TRBJ1-1	TRBD1	14
CASILIGANEQFF	TGTGCCAGCATTTTAATAGGAGCAAATGAGCAGTTCTTC	NA	TRBV2	TRBJ2-1	NA	13
CATSPRTGNTGELFF	TGTGCCACCAGCCCTCGGACAGGGAACACCGGGGAGCTGTTTTTT	NA	TRBV15	TRBJ2-2	TRBD1	15
CASSVAGGPGELFF	TGTGCCAGCAGTGTCGCGGGAGGGCCCGGGGAGCTGTTTTTT	NA	TRBV6-4	TRBJ2-2	TRBD2	14
CASNGITYEQYF	TGTGCCAGCAACGGGATAACTTACGAGCAGTACTTC	NA	TRBV28	TRBJ2-7	NA	12
CASRRTGQGNYGYTF	TGTGCCAGCAGGCGGACCGGACAGGGAAACTATGGCTACACCTTC	NA	TRBV6-1	TRBJ1-2	TRBD1	15
CSGFGTGGTYNEQFF	TGCAGCGGCTTCGGGACAGGGGGTACCTACAATGAGCAGTTCTTC	NA	TRBV29-1	TRBJ2-1	TRBD1	15
CASSLAQNEQFF	TGTGCCAGCAGTTTAGCACAGAATGAGCAGTTCTTC	NA	TRBV28	TRBJ2-1	NA	12
CASSLGTQYF	TGTGCCAGCAGTTTAGGCACGCAGTATTTT	NA	TRBV28	TRBJ2-3	NA	10
CASTETWRQVNRETQYF	TGTGCCAGCACCGAGACCTGGAGGCAGGTAAACAGAGAGACCCAGTACTTC	NA	TRBV6-4	TRBJ2-5	NA	17
CAANLRGTDTQYF	TGTGCCGCAAACCTCAGGGGCACAGATACGCAGTATTTT	NA	TRBV2	TRBJ2-3	NA	13
CASGKIQGRETQYF	TGTGCCAGCGGGAAAATACAGGGTCGGGAGACCCAGTACTTC	once	TRBV2	TRBJ2-5	NA	14
CASSKQGPGTGELFF	TGTGCCAGCAGTAAACAGGGGCCGGGCACCGGGGAGCTGTTTTTT	NA	TRBV25-1	TRBJ2-2	TRBD1	15
CASSPPGLASISTDTQYF	TGTGCCAGCTCACCACCGGGTCTAGCTAGCATCTCCACAGATACGCAGTATTTT	once	TRBV18	TRBJ2-3	NA	18
CASRRQGNTEAFF	TGTGCCAGCAGGAGACAGGGGAACACTGAAGCTTTCTTT	NA	TRBV6-6	TRBJ1-1	TRBD1	13
CASSSESGRELFF	TGCGCCAGCAGCTCCGAGAGCGGGCGGGAGCTGTTTTTT	NA	TRBV5-1	TRBJ2-2	NA	13
CASSPPRQGVESVLTF	TGTGCCAGCTCACCACCTCGACAGGGGGTTGAGAGCGTCCTGACTTTC	once	TRBV18	TRBJ2-6	TRBD1	16
CASTGSGANVLTF	TGTGCCAGCACGGGCTCTGGGGCCAACGTCCTGACTTTC	few	TRBV2	TRBJ2-6	NA	13
CAFRDRENQPQHF	TGTGCCTTCCGGGACAGAGAGAATCAGCCCCAGCATTTT	NA	TRBV30	TRBJ1-5	TRBD1	13
CASSVKGARWEQYF	TGTGCCAGCAGTGTCAAGGGGGCGCGGTGGGAGCAGTACTTC	NA	TRBV2	TRBJ2-7	TRBD1	14
CASSSGQYGNTIYF	TGTGCCAGCAGCTCGGGACAATATGGAAACACCATATATTTT	NA	TRBV5-4	TRBJ1-3	NA	14
CSARRQGATVEQFF	TGCAGCGCTAGAAGACAGGGGGCAACGGTCGAGCAGTTCTTC	NA	TRBV29-1	TRBJ2-1	TRBD1	14
CASSLAGGEDTQYF	TGTGCCAGCAGCTTAGCGGGAGGGGAAGATACGCAGTATTTT	NA	TRBV11-1	TRBJ2-3	TRBD2	14
CASSFGQGGMETQYF	TGCGCCAGCAGCTTCGGACAGGGGGGAATGGAGACCCAGTACTTC	NA	TRBV5-1	TRBJ2-5	TRBD1	15
CASSLDGLAVRETQYF	TGTGCCAGCTCGCTAGACGGACTAGCGGTAAGGGAGACCCAGTACTTC	NA	TRBV18	TRBJ2-5	TRBD2	16
CASSPSQNTEAFF	TGTGCCAGCTCACCGAGCCAGAACACTGAAGCTTTCTTT	few	TRBV18	TRBJ1-1	NA	13
CASSLATGTKTQYF	TGCGCCAGCAGCTTGGCAACAGGTACTAAGACCCAGTACTTC	NA	TRBV5-1	TRBJ2-5	NA	14
CASSLDRRQGKGVEEKLFF	TGTGCCAGCAGCTTAGATCGACGGCAGGGAAAGGGGGTAGAAGAAAAACTGTTTTTT	NA	TRBV11-2	TRBJ1-4	NA	19
CASSPSGQLITDTQYF	TGTGCCAGCTCACCATCAGGACAGCTCATCACAGATACGCAGTATTTT	few	TRBV18	TRBJ2-3	NA	16
CASAVAHRSYEQYF	TGTGCCAGCGCGGTGGCACACCGCTCCTACGAGCAGTACTTC	once	TRBV19	TRBJ2-7	NA	14
CASEGRVFTDTQYF	TGTGCCAGCGAAGGCAGGGTGTTCACAGATACGCAGTATTTT	NA	TRBV28	TRBJ2-3	NA	14